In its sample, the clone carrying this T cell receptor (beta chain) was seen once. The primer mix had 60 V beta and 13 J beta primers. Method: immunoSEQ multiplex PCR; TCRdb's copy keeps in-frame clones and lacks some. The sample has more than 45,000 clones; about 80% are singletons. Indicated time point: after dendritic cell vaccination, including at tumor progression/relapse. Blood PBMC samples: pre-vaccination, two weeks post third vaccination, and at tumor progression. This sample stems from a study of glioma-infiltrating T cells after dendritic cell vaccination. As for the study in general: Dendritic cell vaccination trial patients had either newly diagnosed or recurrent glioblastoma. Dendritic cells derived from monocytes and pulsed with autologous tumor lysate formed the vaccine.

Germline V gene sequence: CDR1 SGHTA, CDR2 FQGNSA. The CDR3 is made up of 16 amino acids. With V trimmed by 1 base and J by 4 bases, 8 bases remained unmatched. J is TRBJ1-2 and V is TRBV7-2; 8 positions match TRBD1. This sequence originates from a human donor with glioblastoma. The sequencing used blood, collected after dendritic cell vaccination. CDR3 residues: CASSLGAGGEIYGYTF. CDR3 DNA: TGTGCCAGCAGCTTAGGGGCAGGGGGCGAGATCTATGGCTACACCTTC. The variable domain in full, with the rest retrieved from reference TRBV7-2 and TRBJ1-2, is GAGVSQSPSNKVTEKGKDVELRCDPISGHTALYWYRQSLGQGLEFLIYFQGNSAPDKSGLPSDRFSAERTGGSVSTLTIQRTQQEDSAVYLCASSLGAGGEIYGYTFGSGTRLTVV.